This TCR beta chain came from a study of breast tumors, draining lymph nodes, adjacent tissues. This clonotype appeared many times. As yet, its antigen is unknown. Notes on the study in general: Tumor TCR diversity was below lymph nodes but above nontumor tissue. The lymph node origin of tumor T cells was framed as consistent with a hypothesis, not demonstrated. Most tumor T cells seemingly derive from lymph node, then expand in tumor. Tumor and nontumor repertoires were significantly more similar in luminal-like than in basal-like breast cancer.

From germline, CDR1 is MNHEY and CDR2 SVGAGI. The V end was cut by 6 bases, the J end by 7 bases, with 13 bases between. The CDR3 spans 13 residues. Each CDR3 protein gets one entry after TCRdb re-called the multiplex PCR reads with MiXCR. The data contain some 97,000 distinct CDR3 sequences, about 20% of them singletons. Axillary draining lymph nodes of breast cancer patients supplied the node samples. The sample was axillary lymph node tissue. The J gene is TRBJ2-1, the V gene TRBV6-5; maybe TRBD2 (5 bases). This TCR derives from a female donor with breast cancer. Some clones in this sample may be carry-over from other donors' samples. CDR3 in DNA: TGTGCCAGCAGCCCGAGGGTGCGGAATGAGCAGTTCTTC. Its translation is CASSPRVRNEQFF.